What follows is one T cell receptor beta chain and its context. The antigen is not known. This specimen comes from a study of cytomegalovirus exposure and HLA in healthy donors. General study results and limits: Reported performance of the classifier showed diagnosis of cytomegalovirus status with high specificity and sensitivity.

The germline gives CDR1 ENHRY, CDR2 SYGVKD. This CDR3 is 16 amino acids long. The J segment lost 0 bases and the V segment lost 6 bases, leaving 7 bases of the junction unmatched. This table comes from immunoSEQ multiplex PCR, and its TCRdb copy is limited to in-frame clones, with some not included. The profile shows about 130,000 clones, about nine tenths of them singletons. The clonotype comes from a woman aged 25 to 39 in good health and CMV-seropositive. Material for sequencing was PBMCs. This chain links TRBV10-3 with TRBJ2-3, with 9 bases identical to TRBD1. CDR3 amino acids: CAISQRDRASTDTQYF. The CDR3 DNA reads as TGTGCCATCAGCCAACGGGACAGGGCCAGCACAGATACGCAGTATTTT.